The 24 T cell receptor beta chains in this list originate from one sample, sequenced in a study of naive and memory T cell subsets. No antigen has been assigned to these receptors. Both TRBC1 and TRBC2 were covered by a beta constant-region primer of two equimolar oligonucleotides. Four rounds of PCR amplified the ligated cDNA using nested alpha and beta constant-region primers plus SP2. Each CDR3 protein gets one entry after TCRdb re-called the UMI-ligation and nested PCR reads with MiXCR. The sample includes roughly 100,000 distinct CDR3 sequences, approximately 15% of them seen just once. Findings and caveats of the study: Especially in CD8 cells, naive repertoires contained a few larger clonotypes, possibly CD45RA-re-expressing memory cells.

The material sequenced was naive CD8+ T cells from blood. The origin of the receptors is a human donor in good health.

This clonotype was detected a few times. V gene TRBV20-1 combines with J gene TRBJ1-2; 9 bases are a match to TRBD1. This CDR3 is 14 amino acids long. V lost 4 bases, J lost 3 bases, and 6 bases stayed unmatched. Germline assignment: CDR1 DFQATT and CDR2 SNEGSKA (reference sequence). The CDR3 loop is CSAIFGTGHYGYTF. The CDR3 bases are TGCAGTGCTATCTTCGGGACAGGGCACTATGGCTACACCTTC.

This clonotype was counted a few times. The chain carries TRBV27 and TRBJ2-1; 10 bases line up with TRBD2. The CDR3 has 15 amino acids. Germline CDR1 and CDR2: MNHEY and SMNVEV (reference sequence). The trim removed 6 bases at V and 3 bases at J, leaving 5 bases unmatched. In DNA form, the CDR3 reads TGTGCCAGCAGGCTGGCTAGCGGGGGCTACAATGAGCAGTTCTTC. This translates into CASRLASGGYNEQFF.

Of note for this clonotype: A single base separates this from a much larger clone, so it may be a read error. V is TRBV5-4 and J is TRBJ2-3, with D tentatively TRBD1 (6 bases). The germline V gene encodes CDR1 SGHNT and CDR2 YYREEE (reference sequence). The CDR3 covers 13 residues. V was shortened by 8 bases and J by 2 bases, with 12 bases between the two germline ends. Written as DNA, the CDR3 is TGTGCCAGTACAGGGACCAACACAGATACGCAGTATTTT. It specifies CASTGTNTDTQYF.

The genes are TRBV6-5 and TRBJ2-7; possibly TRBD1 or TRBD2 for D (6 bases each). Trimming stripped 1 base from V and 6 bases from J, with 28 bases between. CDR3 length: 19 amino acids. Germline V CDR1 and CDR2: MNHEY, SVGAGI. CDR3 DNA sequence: TGTGCCAGCAGTTACTGTGTCGGGACACCTTCAACGGGGGTGCTCGAGCAGTACTTC. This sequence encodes CASSYCVGTPSTGVLEQYF.

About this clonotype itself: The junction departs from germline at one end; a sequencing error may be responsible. CDR3 loop: CASSAGRNTEAFF. The CDR3 DNA reads TGTGCTAGCAGCGCCGGACGGAACACTGAAGCTTTCTTT. This sequence joins TRBV7-7 and TRBJ1-1, with unresolved D. CDR3 length: 13 amino acids. From germline, CDR1 is SSHAT and CDR2 FNYEAQ (reference sequence).

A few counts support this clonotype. DNA for the CDR3: TGTGCCAGCAGTTTTGCGAGTACGGGGGAGCAGTACTTC. Translated, it gives CASSFASTGEQYF. The J gene is TRBJ2-7, the V gene TRBV27; a possible D gene is TRBD2 (5 bases). Trimming took off 3 bases at V and 7 bases at J, with 13 bases between the two ends. The CDR3 totals 13 residues. Per the germline V gene, CDR1 is MNHEY and CDR2 is SMNVEV (reference sequence).

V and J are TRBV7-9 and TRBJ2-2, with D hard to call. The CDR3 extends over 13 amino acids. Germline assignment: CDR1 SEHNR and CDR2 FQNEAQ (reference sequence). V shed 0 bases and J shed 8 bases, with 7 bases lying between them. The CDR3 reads CASSLAPPGELFF. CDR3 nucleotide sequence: TGTGCCAGCAGCTTAGCCCCCCCTGGGGAGCTGTTTTTT.

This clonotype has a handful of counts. Here the CDR3 DNA reads TGTGCCAGCAGCCAAGAGGCTAGCGGGAGTTATGAGCAGTTCTTC. This sequence encodes CASSQEASGSYEQFF. The chain couples TRBV4-2 to TRBJ2-1, with TRBD2 matching over 10 bases. The ends lost 0 bases at V and 8 bases at J; junction bases unmatched: 4. This CDR3 contains 15 residues. Germline V gene sequence: CDR1 LGHNA, CDR2 YNFKEQ.

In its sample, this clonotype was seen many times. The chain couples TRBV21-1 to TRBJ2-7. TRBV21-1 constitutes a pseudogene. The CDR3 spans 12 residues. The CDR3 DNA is TGTGCCAGCAGCAGGTTAGGCTACGAGCAGTACTTC. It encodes CASSRLGYEQYF.

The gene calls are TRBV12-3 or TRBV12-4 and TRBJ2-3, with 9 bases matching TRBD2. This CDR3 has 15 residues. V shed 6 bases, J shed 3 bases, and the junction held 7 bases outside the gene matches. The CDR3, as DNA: TGTGCCAGCAGACCAGCGGGAGGTGTGACAGATACGCAGTATTTT. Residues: CASRPAGGVTDTQYF.

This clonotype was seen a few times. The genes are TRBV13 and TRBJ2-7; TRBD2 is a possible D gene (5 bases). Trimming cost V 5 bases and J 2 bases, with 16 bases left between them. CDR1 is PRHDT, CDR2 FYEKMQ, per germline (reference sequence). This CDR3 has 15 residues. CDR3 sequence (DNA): TGTGCCAGCAGCCCTAAAGCGACGGAGGCCTACGAGCAGTACTTC. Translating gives CASSPKATEAYEQYF.

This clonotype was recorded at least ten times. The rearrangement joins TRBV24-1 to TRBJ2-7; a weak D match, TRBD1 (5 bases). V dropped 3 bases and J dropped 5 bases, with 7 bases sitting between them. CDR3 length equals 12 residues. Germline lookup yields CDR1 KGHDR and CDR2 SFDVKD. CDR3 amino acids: CATSDIGDEQYF. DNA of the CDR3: TGTGCCACCAGTGATATAGGGGACGAGCAGTACTTC.

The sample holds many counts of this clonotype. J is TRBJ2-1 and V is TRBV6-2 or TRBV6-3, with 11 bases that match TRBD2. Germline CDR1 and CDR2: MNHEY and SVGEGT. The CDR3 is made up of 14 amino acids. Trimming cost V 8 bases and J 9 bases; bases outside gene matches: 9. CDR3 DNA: TGTGCCAGCGGCTTAGCGGGGGGGCCGGGTGAGCAGTTCTTC. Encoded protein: CASGLAGGPGEQFF.

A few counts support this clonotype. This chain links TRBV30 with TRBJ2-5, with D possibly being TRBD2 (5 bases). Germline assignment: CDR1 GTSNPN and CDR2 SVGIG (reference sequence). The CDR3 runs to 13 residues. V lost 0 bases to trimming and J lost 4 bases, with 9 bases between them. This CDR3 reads CAWSVSGRETQYF. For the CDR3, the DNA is TGTGCCTGGAGTGTATCGGGGAGAGAGACCCAGTACTTC.

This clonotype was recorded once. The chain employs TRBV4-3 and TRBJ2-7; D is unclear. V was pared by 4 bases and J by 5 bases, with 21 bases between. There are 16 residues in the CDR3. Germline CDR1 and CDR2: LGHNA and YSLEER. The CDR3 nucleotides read TGCGCCAGCAGCCCGAATCGAAAGACCCCCCCGGACGAGCAGTACTTC. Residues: CASSPNRKTPPDEQYF.

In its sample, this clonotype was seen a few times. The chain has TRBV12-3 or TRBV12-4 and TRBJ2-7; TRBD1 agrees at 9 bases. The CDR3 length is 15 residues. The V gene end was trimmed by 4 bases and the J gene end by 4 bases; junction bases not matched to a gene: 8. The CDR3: CASSSEDRGGYEQYF. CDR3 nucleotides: TGTGCCAGCAGTTCAGAGGACAGGGGTGGGTACGAGCAGTACTTC.

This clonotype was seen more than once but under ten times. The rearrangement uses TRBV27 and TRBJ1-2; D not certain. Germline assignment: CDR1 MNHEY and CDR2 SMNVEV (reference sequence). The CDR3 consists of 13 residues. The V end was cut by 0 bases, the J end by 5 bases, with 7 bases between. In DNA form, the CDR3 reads TGTGCCAGCAGTTTATCCGGGCCGTATGGCTACACCTTC. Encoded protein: CASSLSGPYGYTF.

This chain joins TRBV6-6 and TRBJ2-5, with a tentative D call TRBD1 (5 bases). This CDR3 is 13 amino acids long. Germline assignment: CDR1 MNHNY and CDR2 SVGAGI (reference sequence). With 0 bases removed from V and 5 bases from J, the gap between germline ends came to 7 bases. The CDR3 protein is CASSYSGHETQYF. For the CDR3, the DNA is TGTGCCAGCAGTTACTCTGGACACGAGACCCAGTACTTC.

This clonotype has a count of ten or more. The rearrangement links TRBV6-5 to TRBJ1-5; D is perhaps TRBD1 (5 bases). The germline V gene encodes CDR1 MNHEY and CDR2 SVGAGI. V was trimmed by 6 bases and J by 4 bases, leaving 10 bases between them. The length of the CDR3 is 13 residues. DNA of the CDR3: TGTGCCAGCAGCGACAGCTCAAATCAGCCCCAGCATTTT. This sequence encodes CASSDSSNQPQHF.

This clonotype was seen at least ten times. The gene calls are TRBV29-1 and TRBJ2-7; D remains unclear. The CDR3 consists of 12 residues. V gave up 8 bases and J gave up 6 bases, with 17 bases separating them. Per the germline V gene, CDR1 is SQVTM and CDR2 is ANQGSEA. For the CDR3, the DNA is TGCAGCACTGCGGTACAACCGGGCGAGCAGTACTTC. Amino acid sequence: CSTAVQPGEQYF.

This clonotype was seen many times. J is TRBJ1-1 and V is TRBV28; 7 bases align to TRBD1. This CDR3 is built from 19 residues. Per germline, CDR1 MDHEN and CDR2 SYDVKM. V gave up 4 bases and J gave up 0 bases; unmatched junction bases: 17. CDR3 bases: TGTGCCAGCAGTTCCCTCCTGACAGGGAATAATGGCTTGAACACTGAAGCTTTCTTT. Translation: CASSSLLTGNNGLNTEAFF.

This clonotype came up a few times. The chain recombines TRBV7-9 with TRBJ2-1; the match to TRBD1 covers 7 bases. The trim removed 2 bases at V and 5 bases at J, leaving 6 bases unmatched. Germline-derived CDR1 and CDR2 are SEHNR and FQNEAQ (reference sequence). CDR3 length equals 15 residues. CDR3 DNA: TGTGCCAGCAGCTTAACCGGGACAGCCAACAATGAGCAGTTCTTC. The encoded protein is CASSLTGTANNEQFF.

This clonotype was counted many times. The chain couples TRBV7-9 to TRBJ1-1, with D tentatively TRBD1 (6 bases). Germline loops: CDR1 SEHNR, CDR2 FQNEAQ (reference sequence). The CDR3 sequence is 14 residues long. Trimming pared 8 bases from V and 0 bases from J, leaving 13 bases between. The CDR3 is CASPKDSMNTEAFF. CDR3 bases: TGTGCCAGCCCGAAGGACAGCATGAACACTGAAGCTTTCTTT.

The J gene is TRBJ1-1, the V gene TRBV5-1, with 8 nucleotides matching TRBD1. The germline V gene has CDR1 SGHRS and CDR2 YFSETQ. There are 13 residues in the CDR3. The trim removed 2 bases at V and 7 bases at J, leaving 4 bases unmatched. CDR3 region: CASSLPGTGEAFF. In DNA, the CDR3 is TGCGCCAGCAGCTTACCCGGGACAGGTGAAGCTTTCTTT.